The subject of this entry is one T cell receptor (beta chain). Its antigen is unidentified. The data originate from a study of CD8+CD57+ T cells in acquired aplastic anemia. Study in general: An average of roughly 3.2 ug of DNA was obtained from sorted CD4+ and CD8+ cells. CD4+ cells from healthy donors averaged about 10.8 million reads. Whole-study results and caveats: Fewer than 35 shared CD8+ CDR3s appeared highly expressed within patients' immunodominant clones. Levels of CD8+ Simpson's diversity were not significantly distinct in patients versus controls.

The CDR3 sequence is 17 residues long. Trimming took 2 bases from V and 2 from J, leaving 17 bases between them. Germline-derived CDR1 and CDR2 are MGHDK and SYGVNS. Researchers used genomic DNA as the template to profile TCR beta VDJ and CDR3. Via MiXCR, TCRdb re-called the reads, giving one row per CDR3 protein. The data show about 210,000 distinct CDR3 sequences, about a third seen once. V gene TRBV25-1 combines with J gene TRBJ2-3; D possibly corresponds to TRBD2 (6 bases). The sequenced sample was sorted CD4+, CD8+, or CD8+CD57+ T cells (not recorded which) from PBMCs. The TCR was taken from a human donor in good health, serving as a control. Here the CDR3 DNA reads TGTGCCAGCAGTGAAGGGGTGGCGGGGAGGCTCACAGATACGCAGTATTTT. It codes for CASSEGVAGRLTDTQYF.